Listed here are 10 T cell receptor beta chains from one sample, sequenced in a study of cytomegalovirus exposure and HLA in healthy donors. Vbeta (60) and Jbeta (13) primers were used in the PCR. Profiling relied on immunoSEQ multiplex PCR, and the TCRdb table lists in-frame clones only, not all of them. Of 55,000 to 80,000 clones listed, under 80% are singletons. Source material: PBMCs. These receptors all come from a woman in her 30s in good health and CMV-seronegative.

The chain is built from TRBV5-1 and TRBJ2-1, with TRBD2 matching 11 bases. The CDR3 contains 19 residues. Germline V gene data show CDR1 as SGHRS and CDR2 as YFSETQ. V was pared by 0 bases and J by 5 bases, with 13 bases of the junction left unmatched. The CDR3 DNA sequence: TGCGCCAGCAGCTTGGGGGGTTCACTAGCGGGAGTTAGAAACAATGAGCAGTTCTTC. Translation gives CASSLGGSLAGVRNNEQFF.

V is TRBV2 and J is TRBJ1-2, with D possibly being TRBD1 (5 bases). The CDR3 runs 14 residues. The germline V gene encodes CDR1 SNHLY and CDR2 FYNNEI. Trimming stripped 5 bases from V and 7 bases from J, with 17 bases between. The CDR3 is CASSLSGSPIGYTF. CDR3 nucleotide sequence: TGTGCCAGCAGTTTATCAGGGTCTCCTATTGGCTACACCTTC.

About this clone itself: A junction boundary mismatches the germline segment, possibly from a read error. The chain links TRBV6-1 to TRBJ1-5; a weak D match, TRBD1 (5 bases). From germline, CDR1 is MNHNS and CDR2 SASEGT. The CDR3 runs 14 residues. The CDR3 here is CACSESGISQPQHF. For the CDR3, the DNA is TGTGCCTGCAGTGAATCAGGGATTAGTCAGCCCCAGCATTTT.

V is TRBV6-5 and J is TRBJ1-1; possibly TRBD1 for D (5 bases). Trimming took off 0 bases at V and 4 bases at J, with 12 bases between the two ends. Germline V gives CDR1 MNHEY, CDR2 SVGAGI. The CDR3 has 15 residues. This chain's CDR3 is CASSYSPRVGTEAFF. The CDR3 nucleotides are TGTGCCAGCAGTTACTCCCCCAGGGTGGGCACTGAAGCTTTCTTT.

This chain connects TRBV18 to TRBJ1-5; D gene uncertain. The germline V and J ends were trimmed by 5 bases and 1 base, with 9 bases remaining between them. This CDR3 has 14 amino acids. The germline V gene has CDR1 KGHSH and CDR2 LQKENI. CDR3 protein: CASSAESSNQPQHF. As DNA, the CDR3 is TGTGCCAGCTCAGCGGAGTCAAGCAATCAGCCCCAGCATTTT.

A few counts support this clone. V and J are TRBV5-6 and TRBJ2-7, with 7 bases that match TRBD1. This CDR3 comprises 14 residues. After removal of 1 base from V and 4 bases from J, the junction contained 5 bases not matched to a gene. Germline V lookup: CDR1 SGHDT, CDR2 YYEEEE. The chain's CDR3 is CASSLSYRGYEQYV. DNA of the CDR3: TGTGCCAGCAGCTTGAGCTACAGGGGATACGAGCAGTACGTC.

This chain connects TRBV5-1 to TRBJ1-2, with D possibly being TRBD1 (5 bases). V was cut by 0 bases and J by 4 bases, with 10 bases left in between. The CDR3 spans 14 residues. Looked up from germline, CDR1 is SGHRS and CDR2 is YFSETQ. For the CDR3, the DNA is TGCGCCAGCAGCTTGGACGGGGGTGGCTATGGCTACACCTTC. It encodes CASSLDGGGYGYTF.

This clone was recorded once. CDR3 sequence: CASSQDPWGAGTDTQYF. As DNA, the CDR3 is TGCGCCAGCAGCCAAGACCCCTGGGGAGCCGGCACAGATACGCAGTATTTT. J is TRBJ2-3 and V is TRBV4-1; weak D call: TRBD2 (5 bases). Germline V lookup: CDR1 MGHRA, CDR2 YSYEKL. The ends were cut back, 0 bases at V and 1 base at J, with 14 bases in the middle. The CDR3 totals 17 residues.

This chain connects TRBV18 to TRBJ2-1; 8 nucleotides agree with TRBD2. The CDR3 runs to 19 residues. Germline lookup yields CDR1 KGHSH and CDR2 LQKENI. Trimming took 3 bases from V and 0 from J; bases not matched to a gene: 13. The CDR3 sequence: CASSPRPSQLAVSYNEQFF. DNA for the CDR3: TGTGCCAGCTCACCTCGCCCCTCCCAACTAGCGGTCTCCTACAATGAGCAGTTCTTC.

For the CDR3, the DNA is TGTGCCAGCAGCCAGCGGGAGGGTTACGAGCAGTACTTC. Translating it yields CASSQREGYEQYF. The chain uses TRBV9 and TRBJ2-7; the match to TRBD2 covers 10 bases. The CDR3 contains 13 residues. Unmatched junction bases numbered 2, after V lost 4 bases and J lost 4 bases. Germline values: CDR1 SGDLS, CDR2 YYNGEE. The full variable domain, completed using reference TRBV9 and TRBJ2-7, is DSGVTQTPKHLITATGQRVTLRCSPRSGDLSVYWYQQSLDQGLQFLIQYYNGEERAKGNILERFSAQQFPDLHSELNLSSLELGDSALYFCASSQREGYEQYFGPGTRLTVT.